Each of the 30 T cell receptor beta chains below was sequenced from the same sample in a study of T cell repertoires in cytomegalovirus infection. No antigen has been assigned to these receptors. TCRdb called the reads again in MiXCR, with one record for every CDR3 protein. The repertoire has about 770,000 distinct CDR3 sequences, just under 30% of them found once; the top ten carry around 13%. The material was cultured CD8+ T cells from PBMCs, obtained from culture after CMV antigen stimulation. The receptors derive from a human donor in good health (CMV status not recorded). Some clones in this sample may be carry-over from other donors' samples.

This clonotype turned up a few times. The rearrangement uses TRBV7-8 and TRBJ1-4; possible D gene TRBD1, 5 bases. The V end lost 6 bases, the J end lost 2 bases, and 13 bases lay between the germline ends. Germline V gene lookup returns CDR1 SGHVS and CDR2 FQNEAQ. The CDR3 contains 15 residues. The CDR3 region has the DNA TGTGCCAGCAGGGGGCTCGGTCGGACTAATGAAAAACTGTTTTTT. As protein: CASRGLGRTNEKLFF. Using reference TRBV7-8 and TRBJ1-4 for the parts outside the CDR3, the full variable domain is GAGVSQSPRYKVAKRGQDVALRCDPISGHVSLFWYQQALGQGPEFLTYFQNEAQLDKSGLPSDRFFAERPEGSVSTLKIQRTQQEDSAVYLCASRGLGRTNEKLFFGSGTQLSVL.

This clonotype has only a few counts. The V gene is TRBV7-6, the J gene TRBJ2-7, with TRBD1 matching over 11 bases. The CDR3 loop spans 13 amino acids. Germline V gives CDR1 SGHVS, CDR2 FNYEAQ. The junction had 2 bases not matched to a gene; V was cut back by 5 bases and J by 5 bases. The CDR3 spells CASSRTGGDEQYF. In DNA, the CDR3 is TGTGCCAGCAGCCGGACAGGGGGCGACGAGCAGTACTTC.

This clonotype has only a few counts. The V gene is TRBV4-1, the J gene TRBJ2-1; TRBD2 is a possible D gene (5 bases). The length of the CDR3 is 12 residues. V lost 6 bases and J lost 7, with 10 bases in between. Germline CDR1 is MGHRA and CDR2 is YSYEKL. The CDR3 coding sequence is TGCGCCAGCAGGCACGGACTGAATGAGCAGTTCTTC. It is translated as CASRHGLNEQFF.

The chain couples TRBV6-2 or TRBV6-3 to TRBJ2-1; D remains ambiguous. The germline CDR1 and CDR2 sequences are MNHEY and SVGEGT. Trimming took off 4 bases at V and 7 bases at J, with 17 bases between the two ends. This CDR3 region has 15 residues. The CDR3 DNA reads TGTGCCAGCAGTTGGGCCAGTGGATGGTTGAATGAGCAGTTCTTC. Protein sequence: CASSWASGWLNEQFF.

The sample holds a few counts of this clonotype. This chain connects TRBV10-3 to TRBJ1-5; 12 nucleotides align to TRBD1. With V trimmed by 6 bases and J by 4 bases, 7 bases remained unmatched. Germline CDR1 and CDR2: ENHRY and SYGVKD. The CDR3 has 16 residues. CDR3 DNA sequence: TGTGCCATCAGATCTTCGGGACAGGGGGCGAATCAGCCCCAGCATTTT. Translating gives CAIRSSGQGANQPQHF.

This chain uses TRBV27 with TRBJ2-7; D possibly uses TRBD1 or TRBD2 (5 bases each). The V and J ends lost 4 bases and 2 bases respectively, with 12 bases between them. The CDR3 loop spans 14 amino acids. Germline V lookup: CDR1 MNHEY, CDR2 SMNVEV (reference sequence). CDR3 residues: CASSYGTRTYEQYF. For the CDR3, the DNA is TGTGCCAGCAGTTACGGGACCCGGACCTACGAGCAGTACTTC.

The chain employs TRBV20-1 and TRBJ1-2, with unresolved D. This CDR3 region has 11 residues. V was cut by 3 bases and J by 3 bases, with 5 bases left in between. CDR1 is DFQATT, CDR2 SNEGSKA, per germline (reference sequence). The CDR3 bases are TGCAGTGCTAGGATAGACTATGGCTACACCTTC. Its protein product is CSARIDYGYTF.

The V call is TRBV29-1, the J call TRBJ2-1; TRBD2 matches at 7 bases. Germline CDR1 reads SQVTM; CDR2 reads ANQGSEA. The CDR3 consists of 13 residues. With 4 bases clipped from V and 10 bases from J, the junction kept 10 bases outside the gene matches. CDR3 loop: CSVVGGVTGEQFF. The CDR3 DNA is TGCAGCGTTGTGGGGGGGGTAACGGGGGAGCAGTTCTTC.

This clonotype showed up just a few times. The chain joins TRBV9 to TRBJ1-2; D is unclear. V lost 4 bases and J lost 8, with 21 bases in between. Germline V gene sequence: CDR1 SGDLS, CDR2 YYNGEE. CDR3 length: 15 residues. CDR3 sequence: CASSSRGGSVLGYTF. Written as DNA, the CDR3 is TGTGCCAGCAGCTCCCGGGGAGGATCCGTTCTGGGCTACACCTTC.

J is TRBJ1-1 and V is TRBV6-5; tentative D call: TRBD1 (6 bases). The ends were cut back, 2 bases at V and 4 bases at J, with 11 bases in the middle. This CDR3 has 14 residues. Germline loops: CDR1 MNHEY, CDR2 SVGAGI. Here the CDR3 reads CASSYGGHGTEAFF. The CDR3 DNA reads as TGTGCCAGCAGTTACGGGGGGCACGGCACTGAAGCTTTCTTT.

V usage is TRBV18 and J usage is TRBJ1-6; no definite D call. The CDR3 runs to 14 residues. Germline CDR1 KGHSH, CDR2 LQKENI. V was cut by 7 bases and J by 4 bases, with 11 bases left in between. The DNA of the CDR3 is TGTGCCAGCTTCACGGCAGCTTATAATTCACCCCTCCACTTT. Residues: CASFTAAYNSPLHF.

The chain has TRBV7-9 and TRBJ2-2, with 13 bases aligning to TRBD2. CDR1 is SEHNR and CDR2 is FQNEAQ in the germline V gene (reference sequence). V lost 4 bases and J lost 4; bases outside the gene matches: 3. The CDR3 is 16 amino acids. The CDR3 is CASSSGLAGATGELFF. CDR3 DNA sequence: TGTGCCAGCAGCTCTGGACTAGCGGGGGCCACCGGGGAGCTGTTTTTT.

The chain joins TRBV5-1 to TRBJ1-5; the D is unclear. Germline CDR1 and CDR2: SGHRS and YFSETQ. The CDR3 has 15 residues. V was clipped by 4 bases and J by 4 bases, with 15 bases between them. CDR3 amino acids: CASSPWPQDNQPQHF. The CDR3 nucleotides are TGCGCCAGCAGCCCCTGGCCCCAGGATAATCAGCCCCAGCATTTT.

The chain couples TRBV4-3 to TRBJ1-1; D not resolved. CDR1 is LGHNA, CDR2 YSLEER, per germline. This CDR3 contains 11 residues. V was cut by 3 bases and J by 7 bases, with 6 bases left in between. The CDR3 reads CASSQSDEAFF. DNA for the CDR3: TGCGCCAGCAGCCAGTCAGATGAAGCTTTCTTT.

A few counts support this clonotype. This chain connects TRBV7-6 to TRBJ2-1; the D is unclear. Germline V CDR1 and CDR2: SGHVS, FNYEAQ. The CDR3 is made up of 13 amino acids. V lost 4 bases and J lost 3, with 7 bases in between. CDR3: CASSYPGYNEQFF. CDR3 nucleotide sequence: TGTGCCAGCAGCTATCCCGGCTACAATGAGCAGTTCTTC.

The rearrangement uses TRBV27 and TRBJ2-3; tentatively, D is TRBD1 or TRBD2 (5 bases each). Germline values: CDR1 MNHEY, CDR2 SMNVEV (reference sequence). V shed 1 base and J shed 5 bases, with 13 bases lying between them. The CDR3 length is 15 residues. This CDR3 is CASSLYTGREDTQYF. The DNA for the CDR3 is TGTGCCAGCAGTTTATACACGGGACGGGAAGATACGCAGTATTTT.

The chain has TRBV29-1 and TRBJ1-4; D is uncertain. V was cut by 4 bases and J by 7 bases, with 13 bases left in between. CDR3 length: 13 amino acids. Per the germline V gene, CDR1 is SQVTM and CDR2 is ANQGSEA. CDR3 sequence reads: CSVGSGLGEKLFF. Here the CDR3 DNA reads TGCAGCGTTGGTTCCGGGCTTGGTGAAAAACTGTTTTTT.

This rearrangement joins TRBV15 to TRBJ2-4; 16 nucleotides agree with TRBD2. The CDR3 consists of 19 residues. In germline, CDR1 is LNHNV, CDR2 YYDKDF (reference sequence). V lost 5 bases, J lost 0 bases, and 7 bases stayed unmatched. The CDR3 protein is CATSFTGLAGGLAKNIQYF. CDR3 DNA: TGTGCCACCAGCTTTACGGGACTAGCGGGGGGGCTAGCCAAAAACATTCAGTACTTC.

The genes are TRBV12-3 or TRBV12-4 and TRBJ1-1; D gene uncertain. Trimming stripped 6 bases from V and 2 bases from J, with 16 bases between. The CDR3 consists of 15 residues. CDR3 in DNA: TGTGCCAGCAGCCCTGGACCTTTAGGCAACACTGAAGCTTTCTTT. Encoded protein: CASSPGPLGNTEAFF.

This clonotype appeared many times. The CDR3 spells CASSLAWPPEAFF. CDR3 coding DNA: TGTGCCAGCAGCTTAGCCTGGCCGCCTGAAGCTTTCTTT. The chain employs TRBV7-9 and TRBJ1-1, with no clear D. The CDR3 is 13 residues long. In germline, CDR1 is SEHNR, CDR2 FQNEAQ (reference sequence). The V and J ends lost 0 bases and 6 bases respectively, with 8 bases between them.

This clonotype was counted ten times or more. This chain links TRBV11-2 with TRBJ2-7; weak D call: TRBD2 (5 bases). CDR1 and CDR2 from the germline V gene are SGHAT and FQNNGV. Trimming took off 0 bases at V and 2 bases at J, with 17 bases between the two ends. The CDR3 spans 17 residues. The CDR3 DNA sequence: TGTGCCAGCAGCTTAGATAGAAGGACTGTAAATCCCTACGAGCAGTACGTC. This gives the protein CASSLDRRTVNPYEQYV.

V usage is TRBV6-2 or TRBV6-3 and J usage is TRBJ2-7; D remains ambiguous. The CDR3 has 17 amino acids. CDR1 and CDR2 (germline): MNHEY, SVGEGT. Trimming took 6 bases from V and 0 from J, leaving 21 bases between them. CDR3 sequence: CASRTTEYLKSSYEQYV. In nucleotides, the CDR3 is TGTGCCAGCAGAACGACTGAGTACCTCAAAAGCTCCTACGAGCAGTACGTC.

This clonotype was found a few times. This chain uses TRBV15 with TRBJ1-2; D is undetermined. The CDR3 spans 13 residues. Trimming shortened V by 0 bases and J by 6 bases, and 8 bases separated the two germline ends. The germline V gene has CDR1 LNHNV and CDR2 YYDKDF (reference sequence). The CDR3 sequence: CATSRDTMDGYTF. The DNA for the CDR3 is TGTGCCACCAGCAGAGATACAATGGATGGCTACACCTTC. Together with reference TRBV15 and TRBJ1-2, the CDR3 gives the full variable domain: DAMVIQNPRYQVTQFGKPVTLSCSQTLNHNVMYWYQQKSSQAPKLLFHYYDKDFNNEADTPDNFQSRRPNTSFCFLDIRSPGLGDTAMYLCATSRDTMDGYTFGSGTRLTVV.

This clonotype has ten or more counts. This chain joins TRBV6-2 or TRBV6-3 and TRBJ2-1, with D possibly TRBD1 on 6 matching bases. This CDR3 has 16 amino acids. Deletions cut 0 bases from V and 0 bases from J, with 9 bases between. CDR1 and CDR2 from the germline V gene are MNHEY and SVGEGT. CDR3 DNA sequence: TGTGCCAGCAGTTACTCCCGGACAGACTCCTACAATGAGCAGTTCTTC. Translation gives CASSYSRTDSYNEQFF.

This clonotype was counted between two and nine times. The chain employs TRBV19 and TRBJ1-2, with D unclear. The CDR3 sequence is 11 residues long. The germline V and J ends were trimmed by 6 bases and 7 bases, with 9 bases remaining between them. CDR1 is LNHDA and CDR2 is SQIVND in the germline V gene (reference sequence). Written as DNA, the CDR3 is TGTGCCAGTAGCTTTGAGCTTGGCTACACCTTC. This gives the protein CASSFELGYTF.

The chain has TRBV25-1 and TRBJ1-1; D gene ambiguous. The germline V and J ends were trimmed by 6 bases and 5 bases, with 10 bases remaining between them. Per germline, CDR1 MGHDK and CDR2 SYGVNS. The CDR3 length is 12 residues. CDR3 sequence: CASRFVGTEAFF. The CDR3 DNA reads TGTGCCAGCAGGTTCGTCGGGACTGAAGCTTTCTTT.

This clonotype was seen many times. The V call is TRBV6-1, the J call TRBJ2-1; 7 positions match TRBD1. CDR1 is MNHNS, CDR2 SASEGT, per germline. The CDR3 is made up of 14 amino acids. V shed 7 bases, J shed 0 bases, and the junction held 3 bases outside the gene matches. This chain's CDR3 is CASTGTASYNEQFF. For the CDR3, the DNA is TGTGCCAGCACCGGGACAGCCTCCTACAATGAGCAGTTCTTC.

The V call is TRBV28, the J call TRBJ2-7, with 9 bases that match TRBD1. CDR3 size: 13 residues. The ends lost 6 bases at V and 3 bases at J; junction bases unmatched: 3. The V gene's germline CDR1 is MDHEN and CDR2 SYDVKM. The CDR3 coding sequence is TGTGCCAGCAGCCGACAGGGGGACTACGAGCAGTACGTC. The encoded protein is CASSRQGDYEQYV.

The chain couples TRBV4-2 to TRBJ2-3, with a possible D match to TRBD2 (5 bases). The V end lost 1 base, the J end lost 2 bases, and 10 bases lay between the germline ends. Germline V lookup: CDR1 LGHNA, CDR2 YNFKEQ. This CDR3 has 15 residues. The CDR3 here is CASSQGRLLTDTQYF. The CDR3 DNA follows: TGTGCCAGCAGCCAAGGTCGACTACTCACAGATACGCAGTATTTT.

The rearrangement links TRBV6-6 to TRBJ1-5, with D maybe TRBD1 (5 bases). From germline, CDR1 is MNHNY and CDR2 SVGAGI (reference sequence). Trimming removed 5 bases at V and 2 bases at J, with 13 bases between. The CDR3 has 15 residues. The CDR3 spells CASSDSRGRNQPQHF. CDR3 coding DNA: TGTGCCAGCAGTGATTCCCGGGGACGCAATCAGCCCCAGCATTTT.